This T cell receptor (beta chain) was observed in a study of CD8 T cells in Susac syndrome. TCR beta was sequenced from blood CD8+ and CD4+ T cells. Reverse transcription of roughly 0.45 to 1 ug RNA used random hexamers. Amplification of TCR beta CDR3 spanned 54 Vbeta and 13 Jbeta via immunoSEQ multiplex PCR. TCRdb recomputed calls from the immunoSEQ multiplex PCR reads with MiXCR, one row per CDR3 protein. This sample has about 160,000 distinct CDR3 sequences, with around 90% found just once. This sequence was found in a human donor in good health. The sequenced material came from CD4+ T cells from PBMCs.

CDR3 bases: TGCGCCAGCAGAACCGGGACAGGAACTTCAAACACCATATATTTT. Protein product: CASRTGTGTSNTIYF. The chain links TRBV5-1 to TRBJ1-3, with TRBD1 matching 8 bases. The V gene's germline CDR1 is SGHRS and CDR2 YFSETQ. The J segment lost 6 bases and the V segment lost 5 bases, leaving 10 bases of the junction unmatched. There are 15 residues in the CDR3. Supplemented by reference TRBV5-1 and TRBJ1-3, the full variable domain reads KAGVTQTPRYLIKTRGQQVTLSCSPISGHRSVSWYQQTPGQGLQFLFEYFSETQRNKGNFPGRFSGRQFSNSRSEMNVSTLELGDSALYLCASRTGTGTSNTIYFGEGSWLTVV.